This is a list of T cell receptor beta chains from one sample in a study of OX40 agonist ivuxolimab in advanced cancers. TCRdb's copy holds only in-frame clones and misses some; the assay was immunoSEQ multiplex PCR. Of some 81,000 clones in the sample, approximately 85% are singletons; the top ten hold approximately 0.63%. The input for sequencing was CD4+ or CD8+ T cells sorted from blood, taken in a trial of the OX40 agonist ivuxolimab. The origin of the receptors is an adult with an advanced solid tumor such as melanoma, head and neck, liver or kidney cancer. The CDR3 runs from the conserved cysteine through the conserved F or W. The D gene is left open where the match is weak. Size tells how often a clone was seen (once, few, many) or the class of an expanded clone, and some rows leave it out.

J gene: TRBJ2-2; V gene: TRBV19; clone size: .; D gene: TRBD2; CDR3 protein: CASKFQGLGRAGELFF; CDR3 DNA: TGTGCCAGTAAATTCCAGGGACTAGGACGAGCCGGGGAGCTGTTTTTT
J gene: TRBJ2-2; V gene: TRBV5-1; clone size: .; D gene: .; CDR3 protein: CASSLGTSNTGELFF; CDR3 DNA: TGCGCCAGCAGTCTGGGGACATCGAACACCGGGGAGCTGTTTTTT
J gene: TRBJ1-4; V gene: TRBV29-1; clone size: .; D gene: .; CDR3 protein: CSVGEQLNEKLFF; CDR3 DNA: TGCAGCGTTGGCGAACAGCTTAATGAAAAACTGTTTTTT
J gene: TRBJ2-3; V gene: TRBV11-1; clone size: few; D gene: .; CDR3 protein: CASSLLARLTDTQYF; CDR3 DNA: TGTGCCAGCAGCTTACTGGCCCGTCTAACAGATACGCAGTATTTT
J gene: TRBJ1-4; V gene: TRBV5-6; clone size: .; D gene: .; CDR3 protein: CASSLQGFATNEKLFF; CDR3 DNA: TGTGCCAGCAGCTTGCAGGGGTTTGCAACTAATGAAAAACTGTTTTTT
J gene: TRBJ2-7; V gene: TRBV6-5; clone size: .; D gene: .; CDR3 protein: CASSSPSEQYF; CDR3 DNA: TGTGCCAGCAGTTCCCCCTCCGAGCAGTACTTC
J gene: TRBJ2-1; V gene: TRBV27; clone size: .; D gene: .; CDR3 protein: CASSSNRGFINEQFF; CDR3 DNA: TGTGCCAGCAGTTCGAACCGCGGATTTATCAATGAGCAGTTCTTC
J gene: TRBJ1-4; V gene: TRBV5-1; clone size: once; D gene: .; CDR3 protein: CASSEDGEKLFF; CDR3 DNA: TGCGCCAGCAGCGAAGACGGTGAAAAACTGTTTTTT
J gene: TRBJ2-1; V gene: TRBV18; clone size: .; D gene: TRBD2; CDR3 protein: CASSRASGRLYNEQFF; CDR3 DNA: TGTGCCAGCTCTAGAGCTAGCGGCCGACTCTACAATGAGCAGTTCTTC
J gene: TRBJ1-1; V gene: TRBV7-3; clone size: .; D gene: TRBD1; CDR3 protein: CASSITGARNTEAFF; CDR3 DNA: TGTGCCAGCAGCATTACAGGGGCCCGAAACACTGAAGCTTTCTTT
J gene: TRBJ1-1; V gene: TRBV6-5; clone size: .; D gene: TRBD1; CDR3 protein: CASSPTGKTEAFF; CDR3 DNA: TGTGCCAGCAGTCCGACAGGGAAGACTGAAGCTTTCTTT
J gene: TRBJ1-6; V gene: TRBV9; clone size: few; D gene: .; CDR3 protein: CASSTRDSTSSYNSPLHF; CDR3 DNA: TGTGCCAGCAGCACCCGGGACTCCACTAGCTCCTATAATTCACCCCTCCACTTT
J gene: TRBJ1-2; V gene: TRBV11-2; clone size: once; D gene: .; CDR3 protein: CASSLDPSGNYGYTF; CDR3 DNA: TGTGCCAGCAGCTTAGATCCTTCGGGAAATTATGGCTACACCTTC
J gene: TRBJ1-2; V gene: TRBV5-4; clone size: .; D gene: .; CDR3 protein: CASSLQLGGDGYTF; CDR3 DNA: TGTGCCAGCAGCTTACAACTAGGGGGAGATGGCTACACCTTC
J gene: TRBJ1-5; V gene: TRBV30; clone size: few; D gene: TRBD1; CDR3 protein: CAWSKGQGEGQPQHF; CDR3 DNA: TGTGCCTGGAGCAAGGGACAGGGGGAGGGTCAGCCCCAGCATTTT
J gene: TRBJ1-4; V gene: TRBV7-2; clone size: .; D gene: .; CDR3 protein: CASSQNSGQALFF; CDR3 DNA: TGTGCCAGCAGTCAAAACTCAGGGCAGGCACTGTTTTTT
J gene: TRBJ2-5; V gene: TRBV5-1; clone size: .; D gene: TRBD2; CDR3 protein: CASSLTSGTETQYF; CDR3 DNA: TGCGCCAGCAGTTTGACTAGCGGGACTGAGACCCAGTACTTC
J gene: TRBJ1-1; V gene: TRBV7-8; clone size: once; D gene: TRBD1; CDR3 protein: CASSPGTGRSTEAFF; CDR3 DNA: TGTGCCAGCAGCCCCGGGACAGGGAGGAGCACTGAAGCTTTCTTT
J gene: TRBJ2-7; V gene: TRBV10-3; clone size: once; D gene: .; CDR3 protein: CAAGPGSNSYEQYF; CDR3 DNA: TGTGCCGCCGGCCCAGGGTCCAACTCCTACGAGCAGTACTTC
J gene: TRBJ1-4; V gene: TRBV30; clone size: .; D gene: TRBD1; CDR3 protein: CAWSGTGRTEKLFF; CDR3 DNA: TGTGCCTGGAGTGGGACAGGGAGAACTGAAAAACTGTTTTTT
J gene: TRBJ2-1; V gene: TRBV5-1; clone size: .; D gene: .; CDR3 protein: CASSWVADSSYNEQFF; CDR3 DNA: TGCGCCAGCAGCTGGGTAGCGGATAGCTCCTACAATGAGCAGTTCTTC
J gene: TRBJ1-2; V gene: TRBV9; clone size: once; D gene: .; CDR3 protein: CASSVETGVLGYTF; CDR3 DNA: TGTGCCAGCAGCGTTGAGACGGGGGTGTTAGGCTACACCTTC
J gene: TRBJ2-6; V gene: TRBV6-5; clone size: .; D gene: .; CDR3 protein: CASSYTELGANVLTF; CDR3 DNA: TGTGCCAGCAGTTACACCGAGTTGGGGGCCAACGTCCTGACTTTC
J gene: TRBJ2-5; V gene: TRBV7-6; clone size: .; D gene: .; CDR3 protein: CASTPRGGSYQETQYF; CDR3 DNA: TGTGCCAGCACCCCTCGAGGGGGTTCGTACCAAGAGACCCAGTACTTC
J gene: TRBJ1-2; V gene: TRBV5-1; clone size: once; D gene: .; CDR3 protein: CASSLAGFSGYTF; CDR3 DNA: TGCGCCAGCAGCTTGGCGGGGTTCTCTGGCTACACCTTC
J gene: TRBJ2-3; V gene: TRBV5-1; clone size: .; D gene: .; CDR3 protein: CASYQGLSDTQYF; CDR3 DNA: TGCGCCAGCTACCAGGGGTTGTCGGATACGCAGTATTTT
J gene: TRBJ1-1; V gene: TRBV30; clone size: .; D gene: .; CDR3 protein: CAWSRDSNTEAFF; CDR3 DNA: TGTGCCTGGAGCCGGGACTCCAACACTGAAGCTTTCTTT
J gene: TRBJ1-2; V gene: TRBV4-3; clone size: once; D gene: .; CDR3 protein: CASSPTRGSNYGYTF; CDR3 DNA: TGCGCCAGCAGCCCCACCCGCGGCAGCAACTATGGCTACACCTTC
J gene: TRBJ1-2; V gene: TRBV7-2; clone size: few; D gene: .; CDR3 protein: CASSSGLGEGYTF; CDR3 DNA: TGTGCCAGCAGCTCCGGTTTAGGGGAAGGCTACACCTTC
J gene: TRBJ2-3; V gene: TRBV7-3; clone size: .; D gene: .; CDR3 protein: CASSANPGSTDTQYF; CDR3 DNA: TGTGCCAGCAGCGCAAACCCGGGTAGCACAGATACGCAGTATTTT
J gene: TRBJ2-1; V gene: TRBV10-3; clone size: .; D gene: .; CDR3 protein: CAISEGGPTRGEQFF; CDR3 DNA: TGTGCCATCAGTGAGGGGGGCCCTACACGGGGTGAGCAGTTCTTC
J gene: TRBJ2-1; V gene: TRBV7-2; clone size: .; D gene: TRBD2; CDR3 protein: CASSLARGEGEQFF; CDR3 DNA: TGTGCCAGCAGCTTAGCGAGAGGGGAGGGCGAGCAGTTCTTC
J gene: TRBJ2-3; V gene: TRBV7-3; clone size: .; D gene: TRBD2; CDR3 protein: CASSRLATDTQYF; CDR3 DNA: TGTGCCAGCAGCCGACTAGCGACAGATACGCAGTATTTT
J gene: TRBJ1-2; V gene: TRBV11-2; clone size: .; D gene: .; CDR3 protein: CASSPPGQGRYGYTF; CDR3 DNA: TGTGCCAGCAGCCCCCCGGGGCAGGGGAGATATGGCTACACCTTC
J gene: TRBJ1-6; V gene: TRBV12-5; clone size: .; D gene: .; CDR3 protein: CASGSRDLSSYNSPLHF; CDR3 DNA: TGTGCTAGTGGTTCCCGGGACCTAAGCTCCTATAATTCACCCCTCCACTTT
J gene: TRBJ1-6; V gene: TRBV19; clone size: .; D gene: .; CDR3 protein: CASSIAREGYSPLHF; CDR3 DNA: TGTGCCAGTAGTATTGCCCGGGAAGGATATTCACCCCTCCACTTT
J gene: TRBJ1-5; V gene: TRBV7-2; clone size: few; D gene: .; CDR3 protein: CASSLARDSNQPQHF; CDR3 DNA: TGTGCCAGCAGCTTAGCGAGGGATAGCAATCAGCCCCAGCATTTT
J gene: TRBJ1-6; V gene: TRBV10-3; clone size: .; D gene: .; CDR3 protein: CAISDRGPRSSYNSPLHF; CDR3 DNA: TGTGCCATCAGTGACAGGGGCCCCAGGAGCTCCTATAATTCACCCCTCCACTTT
J gene: TRBJ2-3; V gene: TRBV5-1; clone size: .; D gene: TRBD1; CDR3 protein: CASSLVPKGAMDTQYF; CDR3 DNA: TGCGCCAGCAGCTTGGTCCCGAAGGGGGCTATGGATACGCAGTATTTT
J gene: TRBJ2-5; V gene: TRBV18; clone size: .; D gene: .; CDR3 protein: CASSPRNFGEAAEQYF; CDR3 DNA: TGTGCCAGCTCACCACGCAATTTTGGCGAGGCCGCTGAGCAGTACTTC
J gene: TRBJ1-1; V gene: TRBV7-2; clone size: .; D gene: .; CDR3 protein: CASSLETVAWTEAFF; CDR3 DNA: TGTGCCAGCAGCTTAGAGACAGTGGCATGGACTGAAGCTTTCTTT
J gene: TRBJ1-1; V gene: TRBV1; clone size: .; D gene: .; CDR3 protein: CASSPSTGNTEAFF; CDR3 DNA: TGCGCCAGCAGCCCATCAACAGGGAACACTGAAGCTTTCTTT
J gene: TRBJ1-6; V gene: TRBV18; clone size: .; D gene: .; CDR3 protein: CASSPTSADNSPLHF; CDR3 DNA: TGTGCCAGCTCACCCACCTCCGCCGATAATTCACCCCTCCACTTT
J gene: TRBJ2-2; V gene: TRBV9; clone size: .; D gene: TRBD2; CDR3 protein: CASSVIAGGSGELFF; CDR3 DNA: TGTGCCAGCAGCGTTATAGCGGGGGGTTCAGGGGAGCTGTTTTTT
J gene: TRBJ2-7; V gene: TRBV6-6; clone size: .; D gene: TRBD1; CDR3 protein: CASRRPGQGGYEQYF; CDR3 DNA: TGTGCCAGCAGGCGACCGGGACAGGGGGGATACGAGCAGTACTTC
J gene: TRBJ2-3; V gene: TRBV6-5; clone size: .; D gene: TRBD1; CDR3 protein: CASSYGDRGTDTQYF; CDR3 DNA: TGTGCCAGCAGTTACGGGGACAGGGGCACAGATACGCAGTATTTT
J gene: TRBJ1-4; V gene: TRBV7-2; clone size: .; D gene: .; CDR3 protein: CASSFGGRGEKLFF; CDR3 DNA: TGTGCCAGCAGCTTCGGGGGGCGCGGGGAAAAACTGTTTTTT
J gene: TRBJ2-3; V gene: TRBV7-2; clone size: .; D gene: TRBD2; CDR3 protein: CASSQGLAGGTDTQYF; CDR3 DNA: TGTGCCAGCAGCCAGGGACTAGCGGGGGGAACAGATACGCAGTATTTT
J gene: TRBJ2-5; V gene: TRBV6-6; clone size: .; D gene: TRBD2; CDR3 protein: CASTVREAGGTQYF; CDR3 DNA: TGTGCCAGCACCGTCCGGGAGGCCGGGGGGACCCAGTACTTC
J gene: TRBJ1-4; V gene: TRBV28; clone size: .; D gene: TRBD1; CDR3 protein: CASSSGQLNEKLFF; CDR3 DNA: TGTGCCAGCAGTTCGGGACAGCTTAATGAAAAACTGTTTTTT
J gene: TRBJ1-2; V gene: TRBV4-1; clone size: .; D gene: .; CDR3 protein: CASSPTRGYGYTF; CDR3 DNA: TGCGCCAGCAGCCCCACGCGCGGCTATGGCTACACCTTC
J gene: TRBJ2-6; V gene: TRBV11-2; clone size: .; D gene: .; CDR3 protein: CASSSPGVVGANVLTF; CDR3 DNA: TGTGCCAGCAGCTCCCCGGGGGTTGTTGGGGCCAACGTCCTGACTTTC
J gene: TRBJ2-7; V gene: TRBV23-1; clone size: .; D gene: .; CDR3 protein: CASSQSGKPAYYEQYF; CDR3 DNA: TGCGCCAGCAGTCAATCAGGGAAGCCGGCTTACTACGAGCAGTACTTC
J gene: TRBJ1-2; V gene: TRBV7-6; clone size: .; D gene: TRBD1; CDR3 protein: CASSSNDRGRGYTF; CDR3 DNA: TGTGCCAGCAGCTCCAACGACAGGGGTCGTGGCTACACCTTC
J gene: TRBJ2-7; V gene: TRBV18; clone size: .; D gene: TRBD1; CDR3 protein: CASSPRQGSSYEQYF; CDR3 DNA: TGTGCCAGCTCACCCAGACAGGGAAGCTCCTACGAGCAGTACTTC
J gene: TRBJ2-3; V gene: TRBV25-1; clone size: .; D gene: TRBD2; CDR3 protein: CASSRGGGPDTQYF; CDR3 DNA: TGTGCCAGCAGTAGAGGCGGGGGTCCAGATACGCAGTATTTT
J gene: TRBJ2-3; V gene: TRBV9; clone size: .; D gene: TRBD2; CDR3 protein: CASSVAASGVITDTQYF; CDR3 DNA: TGTGCCAGCAGCGTAGCGGCTAGCGGGGTGATCACAGATACGCAGTATTTT
J gene: TRBJ2-7; V gene: TRBV2; clone size: .; D gene: .; CDR3 protein: CASSEHNDRSYEQYF; CDR3 DNA: TGTGCCAGCAGTGAACACAACGACCGCTCCTACGAGCAGTACTTC
J gene: TRBJ1-2; V gene: TRBV7-9; clone size: .; D gene: .; CDR3 protein: CASSLGSVTGGYTF; CDR3 DNA: TGTGCCAGCAGCTTAGGGTCCGTAACAGGGGGCTACACCTTC
J gene: TRBJ2-2; V gene: TRBV10-3; clone size: .; D gene: .; CDR3 protein: CAIRKGGPNTGELFF; CDR3 DNA: TGTGCCATCAGGAAGGGGGGCCCGAACACCGGGGAGCTGTTTTTT